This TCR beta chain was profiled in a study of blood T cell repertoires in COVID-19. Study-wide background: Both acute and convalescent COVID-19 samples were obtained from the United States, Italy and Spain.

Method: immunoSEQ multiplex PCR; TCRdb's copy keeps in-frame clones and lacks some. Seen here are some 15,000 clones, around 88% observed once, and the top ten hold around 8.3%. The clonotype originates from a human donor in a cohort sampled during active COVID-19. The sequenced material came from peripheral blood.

Here the CDR3 reads CAWSGGLPEAFF. The CDR3 coding sequence is TGTGCCTGGAGTGGAGGATTGCCTGAAGCTTTCTTT. V usage is TRBV30 and J usage is TRBJ1-1; no definite D call. Deletions cut 1 base from V and 6 bases from J, with 9 bases between. CDR3 length: 12 amino acids. In germline, CDR1 is GTSNPN, CDR2 SVGIG (reference sequence). The entire variable domain, with the rest obtained from reference TRBV30 and TRBJ1-1, is as follows: SQTIHQWPATLVQPVGSPLSLECTVEGTSNPNLYWYRQAAGRGLQLLFYSVGIGQISSEVPQNLSASRPQDRQFILSSKKLLLSDSGFYLCAWSGGLPEAFFGQGTRLTVV.